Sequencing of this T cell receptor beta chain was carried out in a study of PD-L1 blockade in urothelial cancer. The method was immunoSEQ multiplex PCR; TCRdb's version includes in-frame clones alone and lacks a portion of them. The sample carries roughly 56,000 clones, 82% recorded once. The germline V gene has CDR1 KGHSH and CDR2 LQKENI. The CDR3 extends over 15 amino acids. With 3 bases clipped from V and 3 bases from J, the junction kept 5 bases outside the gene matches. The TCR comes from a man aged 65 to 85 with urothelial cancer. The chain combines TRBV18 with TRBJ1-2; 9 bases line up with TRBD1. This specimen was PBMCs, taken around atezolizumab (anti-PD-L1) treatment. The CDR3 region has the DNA TGTGCCAGCTCACCCGAGGACAGGGGTGACTATGGCTACACCTTC. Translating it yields CASSPEDRGDYGYTF.